This TCR beta chain derives from a study of blood T cell repertoires in COVID-19. Study-wide background: Acute and convalescent COVID-19 specimens originated in the United States, Italy and Spain.

As handled by the study authors: Counts of nucleated cells, estimated from reference gene primer amplification, were obtained. Generated by immunoSEQ multiplex PCR, the TCRdb table keeps only in-frame clones and is missing some. D and trimming were read from the DNA, whereas the V and J calls and clone size are those reported in that table. The top ten hold about 1.5% of the sample, which has hundreds of thousands of clones, around 86% seen once. The V end was cut by 1 base, the J end by 1 base, with 10 bases between. Germline assignment: CDR1 SGHVS and CDR2 FQNEAQ. There are 16 residues in the CDR3.

The TCR comes from a woman aged 25 to 45 with active or convalescent COVID-19. The rearrangement joins TRBV7-8 to TRBJ2-2; a weak D match, TRBD2 (6 bases). The sample consisted of peripheral blood. The CDR3 sequence: CASSLDGRGNTGELFF. In DNA, the CDR3 is TGTGCCAGCAGCTTAGACGGGAGAGGGAACACCGGGGAGCTGTTTTTT. The variable domain in full, completed from reference TRBV7-8 and TRBJ2-2, reads GAGVSQSPRYKVAKRGQDVALRCDPISGHVSLFWYQQALGQGPEFLTYFQNEAQLDKSGLPSDRFFAERPEGSVSTLKIQRTQQEDSAVYLCASSLDGRGNTGELFFGEGSRLTVL.